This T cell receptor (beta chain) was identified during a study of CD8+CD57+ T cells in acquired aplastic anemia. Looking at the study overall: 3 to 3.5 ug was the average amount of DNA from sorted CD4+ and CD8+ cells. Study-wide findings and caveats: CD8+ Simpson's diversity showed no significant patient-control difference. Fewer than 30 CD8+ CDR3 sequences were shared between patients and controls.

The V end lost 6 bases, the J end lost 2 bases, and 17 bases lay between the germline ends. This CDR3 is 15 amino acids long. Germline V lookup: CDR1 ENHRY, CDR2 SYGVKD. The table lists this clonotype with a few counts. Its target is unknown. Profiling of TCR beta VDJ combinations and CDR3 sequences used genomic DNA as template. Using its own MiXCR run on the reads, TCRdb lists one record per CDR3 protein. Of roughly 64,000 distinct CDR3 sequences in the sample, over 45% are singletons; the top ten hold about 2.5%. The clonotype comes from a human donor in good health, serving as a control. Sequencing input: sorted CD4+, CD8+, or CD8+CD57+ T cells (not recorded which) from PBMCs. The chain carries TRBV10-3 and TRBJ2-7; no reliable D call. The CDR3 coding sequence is TGTGCCATCAGCTCACTGGGCACACCCACCTACGAGCAGTACTTC. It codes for CAISSLGTPTYEQYF.